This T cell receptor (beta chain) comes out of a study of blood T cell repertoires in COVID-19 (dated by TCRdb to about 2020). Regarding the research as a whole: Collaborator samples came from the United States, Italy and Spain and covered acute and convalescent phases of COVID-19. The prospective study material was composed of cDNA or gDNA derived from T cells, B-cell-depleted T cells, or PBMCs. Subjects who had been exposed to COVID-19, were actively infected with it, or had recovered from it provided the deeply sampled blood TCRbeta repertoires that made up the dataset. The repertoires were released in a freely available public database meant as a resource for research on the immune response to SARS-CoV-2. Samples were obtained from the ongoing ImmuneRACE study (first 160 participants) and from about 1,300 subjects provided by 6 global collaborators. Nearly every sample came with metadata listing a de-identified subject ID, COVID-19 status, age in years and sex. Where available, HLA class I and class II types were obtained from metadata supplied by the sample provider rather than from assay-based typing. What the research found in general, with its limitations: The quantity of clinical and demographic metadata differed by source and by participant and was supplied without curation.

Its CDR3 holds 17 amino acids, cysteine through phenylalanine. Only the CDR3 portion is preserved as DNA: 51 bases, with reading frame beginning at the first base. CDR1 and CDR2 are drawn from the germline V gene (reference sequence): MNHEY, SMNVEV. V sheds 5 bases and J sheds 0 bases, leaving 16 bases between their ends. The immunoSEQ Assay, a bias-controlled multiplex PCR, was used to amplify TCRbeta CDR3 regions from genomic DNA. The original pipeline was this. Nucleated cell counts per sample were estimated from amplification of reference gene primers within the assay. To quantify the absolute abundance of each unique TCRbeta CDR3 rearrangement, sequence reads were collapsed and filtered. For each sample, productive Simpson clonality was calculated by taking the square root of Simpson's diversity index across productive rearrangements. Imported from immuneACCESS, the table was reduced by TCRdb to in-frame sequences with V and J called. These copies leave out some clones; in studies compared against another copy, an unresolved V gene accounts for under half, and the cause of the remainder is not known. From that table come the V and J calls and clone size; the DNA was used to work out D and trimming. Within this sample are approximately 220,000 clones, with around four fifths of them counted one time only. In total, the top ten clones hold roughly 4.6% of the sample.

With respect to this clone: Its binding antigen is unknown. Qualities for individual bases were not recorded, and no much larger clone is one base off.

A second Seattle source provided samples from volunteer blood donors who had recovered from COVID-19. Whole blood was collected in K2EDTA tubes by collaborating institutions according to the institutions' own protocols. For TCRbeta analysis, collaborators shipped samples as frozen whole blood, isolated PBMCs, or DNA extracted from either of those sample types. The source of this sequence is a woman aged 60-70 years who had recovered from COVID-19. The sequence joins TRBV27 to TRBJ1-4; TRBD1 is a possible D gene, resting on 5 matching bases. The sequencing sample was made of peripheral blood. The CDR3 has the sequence CASSGRGTPTTNEKLFF. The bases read TGTGCCAGCAGTGGCCGAGGGACTCCAACAACTAATGAAAAACTGTTTTTT.